One sample yielded the 13 T cell receptor beta chains listed below, sequenced in a study of early T cells in non-severe SARS-CoV-2 infection. One entry per CDR3 protein, called by TCRdb with MiXCR from the 5' RACE reads. The sample carries 75,000 to 100,000 distinct CDR3 sequences, 14% to 15% recorded once. The sequenced sample was whole blood. The receptors shown here come from an adult who was a healthcare worker with PCR-confirmed SARS-CoV-2 infection or an uninfected control (not recorded which).

There are a few counts of this clonotype. V is TRBV7-7 and J is TRBJ2-1, with 8 bases identical to TRBD2. V trimming: 5 bases; J trimming: 8 bases; junction bases outside the gene matches: 14. This CDR3 has 16 residues. Germline-derived CDR1 and CDR2 are SSHAT and FNYEAQ (reference sequence). This CDR3 is CASSQTGTSLFDEQFF. CDR3 sequence (DNA): TGTGCCAGCAGCCAAACCGGGACTAGTCTTTTCGATGAGCAGTTCTTC.

The chain employs TRBV5-1 and TRBJ1-1; D perhaps matches TRBD1 (6 bases). Germline V gene data show CDR1 as SGHRS and CDR2 as YFSETQ. The V and J ends lost 5 bases and 4 bases respectively, with 15 bases between them. The CDR3 loop spans 14 amino acids. The CDR3 reads CASREGQFLTEAFF. CDR3 nucleotides: TGCGCCAGCAGGGAAGGACAGTTCCTCACTGAAGCTTTCTTT.

This clonotype was counted only a few times. This rearrangement joins TRBV28 to TRBJ1-2, with 8 bases fitting TRBD1. The V gene end was trimmed by 5 bases and the J gene end by 8 bases; junction bases not matched to a gene: 10. The CDR3 has 14 residues. Germline lookup yields CDR1 MDHEN and CDR2 SYDVKM. The CDR3 is CASSPTGQGYGYTF. In nucleotides, the CDR3 is TGTGCCAGCAGTCCAACAGGACAGGGTTACGGCTACACCTTC.

J is TRBJ2-3 and V is TRBV6-1; D unclear. Germline CDR1 MNHNS, CDR2 SASEGT. V was shortened by 2 bases and J by 0 bases, with 6 bases between the two germline ends. CDR3 length: 14 residues. Written as DNA, the CDR3 is TGTGCCAGCAGTGAAAAAGCCAGCACAGATACGCAGTATTTT. It encodes CASSEKASTDTQYF.

Remarks on this clonotype: A much larger clone sits a single nucleotide away, making a read error possible. The chain has TRBV11-2 and TRBJ2-5; tentative D call: TRBD2 (5 bases). Germline lookup yields CDR1 SGHAT and CDR2 FQNNGV. The CDR3 length is 12 residues. The CDR3 is CASSLGGETRYF. CDR3 sequence (DNA): TGTGCCAGCAGCTTAGGGGGAGAGACCCGGTACTTC. Drawing the rest from reference TRBV11-2 and TRBJ2-5, the complete variable domain is EAGVAQSPRYKIIEKRQSVAFWCNPISGHATLYWYQQILGQGPKLLIQFQNNGVVDDSQLPKDRFSAERLKGVDSTLKIQPAKLEDSAVYLCASSLGGETRYFGPGTRLLVL.

V and J are TRBV2 and TRBJ1-1; D gene uncertain. There are 14 residues in the CDR3. Germline values: CDR1 SNHLY, CDR2 FYNNEI. The germline V and J ends were trimmed by 0 bases and 5 bases, with 10 bases remaining between them. The CDR3 DNA reads as TGTGCCAGCAGTGAAGCTGACGCGGGAACTGAAGCTTTCTTT. The encoded protein is CASSEADAGTEAFF.

This chain links TRBV9 with TRBJ1-5; D unclear. V was cut by 7 bases and J by 9 bases, with 11 bases left in between. CDR3 length equals 11 residues. CDR1 SGDLS and CDR2 YYNGEE come from the germline V gene. CDR3 DNA: TGTGCCAGCGGGAACGATCGGCCCCAGCATTTT. It is translated as CASGNDRPQHF. Looking up the rest from reference TRBV9 and TRBJ1-5 gives the full variable domain: DSGVTQTPKHLITATGQRVTLRCSPRSGDLSVYWYQQSLDQGLQFLIQYYNGEERAKGNILERFSAQQFPDLHSELNLSSLELGDSALYFCASGNDRPQHFGDGTRLSIL.

V gene TRBV12-3 or TRBV12-4 combines with J gene TRBJ2-7; TRBD1 agrees at 8 bases. Unmatched junction bases numbered 4, after V lost 6 bases and J lost 6 bases. The CDR3 contains 12 residues. CDR3: CASRATGAEQYF. The CDR3 DNA reads as TGTGCCAGCAGGGCGACAGGGGCCGAGCAGTACTTC.

The chain recombines TRBV14 with TRBJ2-4; unclear D gene. CDR1 and CDR2 (germline): SGHDN, FVKESK. V was trimmed by 1 base and J by 0 bases, leaving 13 bases between them. The CDR3 loop spans 17 amino acids. CDR3 coding DNA: TGTGCCAGCAGCCAAGGGGGTTTGGGCCTAGCCAAAAACATTCAGTACTTC. Translation: CASSQGGLGLAKNIQYF.

J is TRBJ2-7 and V is TRBV20-1; no reliable D call. The CDR3 is 11 residues long. V was trimmed by 5 bases and J by 8 bases, leaving 13 bases between them. Germline V gene data show CDR1 as DFQATT and CDR2 as SNEGSKA (reference sequence). The DNA for the CDR3 is TGCAGTGCTCCGACCGATCCCAAGCAGTACTTC. It is translated as CSAPTDPKQYF.

This clonotype has at least ten counts. The chain employs TRBV28 and TRBJ2-7, with no clear D. Germline CDR1 MDHEN, CDR2 SYDVKM. The CDR3 is 14 amino acids. V dropped 3 bases and J dropped 6 bases, with 15 bases sitting between them. The CDR3 sequence: CASSFSIFPSEQYF. CDR3 DNA sequence: TGTGCCAGCAGTTTCTCAATATTCCCGAGCGAGCAGTACTTC.

This rearrangement joins TRBV3-1 to TRBJ1-1, with a tentative D call TRBD1 (5 bases). V was shortened by 2 bases and J by 5 bases, with 12 bases between the two germline ends. The CDR3 has 14 amino acids. The germline CDR1 and CDR2 sequences are LGHDT and YNNKEL (reference sequence). CDR3 nucleotides: TGTGCCAGCAGCCAACCAGGGTTTGGGACTGAAGCTTTCTTT. Protein sequence: CASSQPGFGTEAFF. Looking up the rest from reference TRBV3-1 and TRBJ1-1 gives the full variable domain: DTAVSQTPKYLVTQMGNDKSIKCEQNLGHDTMYWYKQDSKKFLKIMFSYNNKELIINETVPNRFSPKSPDKAHLNLHINSLELGDSAVYFCASSQPGFGTEAFFGQGTRLTVV.

The chain joins TRBV7-8 to TRBJ2-1; D gene uncertain. The CDR3 extends over 14 amino acids. CDR1 is SGHVS, CDR2 FQNEAQ, per germline. Trimming removed 0 bases from V and 9 bases from J, with 12 bases in between. The CDR3 nucleotides are TGTGCCAGCAGCTTAGCCGCCCGACTCGGTGAGCAGTTCTTC. Residues: CASSLAARLGEQFF.